The rows below give T cell receptor beta chains drawn from one sample of a study of T cell repertoires in cytomegalovirus infection. Via MiXCR, TCRdb re-called the reads, giving one row per CDR3 protein. The repertoire has around 550,000 distinct CDR3 sequences, less than 30% of them found once; the top ten carry 13%. Sequencing was performed on PBMCs. The receptors derive from a human donor in good health (CMV status not recorded). Some clones in this sample may be carry-over from other donors' samples. CDR3s include the opening cysteine and the closing phenylalanine or tryptophan. D genes are given only for firm matches. For some rows the clone size is stated as once, few or many, or as a class when expanded; others skip it.

NA TRBJ2-1 NA 11 TRBV29-1 CSAESYNEQFF TGCAGCGCCGAGTCCTACAATGAGCAGTTCTTC
TRBD2 TRBJ2-1 NA 15 TRBV12-3/TRBV12-4 CASSLSSGLYNEQFF TGTGCCAGCAGTTTGTCTAGCGGGCTCTACAATGAGCAGTTCTTC
NA TRBJ1-6 few 17 TRBV18 CASSLMDRSSYNSPLHF TGTGCCAGCTCCCTGATGGACCGGAGCTCCTATAATTCACCCCTCCACTTT
TRBD1 TRBJ1-1 NA 16 TRBV20-1 CSARDAQGGWNTEAFF TGCAGTGCTAGAGATGCGCAGGGGGGGTGGAACACTGAAGCTTTCTTT
NA TRBJ2-1 many 12 TRBV28 CASSPPWREQFF TGTGCCAGCAGCCCCCCATGGAGGGAGCAGTTCTTC
TRBD2 TRBJ2-5 few 18 TRBV29-1 CSVTLALASGRSQETQYF TGCAGCGTCACCCTAGCCCTGGCTAGCGGGAGAAGTCAAGAGACCCAGTACTTC
NA TRBJ2-3 NA 14 TRBV5-1 CASGRESGTDTQYF TGCGCCAGCGGCCGGGAGAGTGGGACAGATACGCAGTATTTT
NA TRBJ2-7 few 11 TRBV28 CASSFPGAQYF TGTGCCAGCAGTTTTCCGGGGGCGCAGTACTTC
TRBD1 TRBJ2-4 many 14 TRBV7-2 CASIFDRGENIQYF TGTGCCAGCATTTTCGACAGGGGCGAGAACATTCAGTACTTC
TRBD1 TRBJ1-1 few 13 TRBV11-3 CASRGTGSAEAFF TGTGCCAGCAGGGGGACAGGGTCGGCTGAAGCTTTCTTT
NA TRBJ2-1 many 13 TRBV7-2 CASSLTGANEQFF TGTGCCAGCAGCTTGACTGGCGCAAATGAGCAGTTCTTC
NA TRBJ2-1 few 12 TRBV28 CASSSGINEQFF TGTGCCAGCAGTTCAGGAATCAATGAGCAGTTCTTC
NA TRBJ1-5 few 13 TRBV6-6 CASSYTLMQPQHF TGTGCCAGCAGTTATACGCTTATGCAGCCCCAGCATTTT